The TCR beta chain described here comes from a study of blood T cell repertoires in COVID-19. Background on the study: The origin of the acute and convalescent COVID-19 samples was the United States, Italy and Spain. Sample material is recorded as cDNA or gDNA derived from T cells, B-cell-depleted T cells, or PBMCs.

Per germline, CDR1 SNHLY and CDR2 FYNNEI. CDR3 length: 14 amino acids. Trimming took 5 bases from V and 6 from J; bases not matched to a gene: 6. The authors' processing: Nucleated cell number was recorded as an estimate derived from reference gene primer amplification. Sequencing used immunoSEQ multiplex PCR; TCRdb keeps in-frame clones, though not all of them. Clonal size and the V and J genes are those of that table, whereas D and trimming came from the DNA. Counted here are 150,000 to 200,000 clones, approximately 88% occurring once; the ten biggest clones make up more than 5%. Source material: peripheral blood. The chain uses TRBV2 and TRBJ2-7; 11 bases line up with TRBD1. The sequence was obtained from a human donor in a cohort sampled during active COVID-19. The CDR3 protein is CASSSDRGLIEQYF. The CDR3 DNA is TGTGCCAGCAGTTCGGACAGGGGGCTAATCGAGCAGTACTTC.